In this sample, the clone carrying this T cell receptor beta chain turned up a few times. The antigen remains unidentified. TCRdb processed the reads anew with MiXCR; each CDR3 protein has one entry. There are approximately 990,000 distinct CDR3 sequences in the sample; approximately 31% occur only once, and roughly an eighth lies in the top ten. The sample belongs to a study of T cell repertoires in cytomegalovirus infection. Study in general: Both recently identified HLA-C-restricted and well-studied HLA-B-restricted CMV epitopes were used in the study. CMV infection plus the matching HLA type was flagged by public TCR beta signatures. Study observations and caveats: Individuals carrying CMV plus the relevant HLA were identified by cumulative frequency of public TCR beta families. CMV-specific TCR beta clonotypes restricted by HLA-C dominated the ex vivo response.

The CDR3 is 14 residues long. V shed 4 bases, J shed 5 bases, and the junction held 7 bases outside the gene matches. CDR1 SGHNT and CDR2 YYREEE come from the germline V gene (reference sequence). The chain employs TRBV5-4 and TRBJ2-3, with TRBD1 matching over 7 bases. The receptor was isolated from a human donor in good health (CMV status not recorded). Some clones in this sample may be carry-over from other donors' samples. The material sequenced was cultured CD8+ T cells from PBMCs, taken from culture after CMV antigen stimulation. CDR3 region: CASSNDPGGDTQYF. Here the CDR3 DNA reads TGTGCCAGCAGCAACGACCCAGGGGGAGATACGCAGTATTTT. Filled out from reference TRBV5-4 and TRBJ2-3, the complete variable domain reads ETGVTQSPTHLIKTRGQQVTLRCSSQSGHNTVSWYQQALGQGPQFIFQYYREEENGRGNFPPRFSGLQFPNYSSELNVNALELDDSALYLCASSNDPGGDTQYFGPGTRLTVL.